This T cell receptor (beta chain) was retrieved from a study of shared clonotypes between healthy human individuals. Whole-study context: The study enrolled two women and three men aged 18 to 49. Findings and caveats of the study: Owing to a small donor count, the genetic and exposure-history diversity represented was limited.

Authors' data handling: Quality scores were absent from the junction-only immunoSEQ sequences, so filtering differed. The protocol was immunoSEQ multiplex PCR, while the TCRdb copy is restricted to in-frame clones and leaves out a portion. V and J calls and clone size are as listed in that table; D and trimming were resolved from the DNA. The sample includes some 1.5 million clones, 95% to 99% of them seen just once. The CDR3 runs 15 residues. With 2 bases removed from V and 3 bases from J, the gap between germline ends came to 10 bases. Germline CDR1 and CDR2: SGHTA and FQGNSA. Remarks on this clone: Its cognate antigen is unknown.

Within Nashville, Tennessee resided all donors, each a Caucasian adult. Input material: naive CD4+ T cells sorted from blood. Subset here: CD45RA+ positively selected. The chain uses TRBV7-2 and TRBJ2-2; D not resolved. This TCR came from a young man in good health. The CDR3 loop reads CASSLRFKDTGELFF. The CDR3 nucleotides read TGTGCCAGCAGCTTACGTTTCAAGGACACCGGGGAGCTGTTTTTT.